Listed here are 13 T cell receptor beta chains from one sample, sequenced in a study of neurological immune-mediated disorders. TCRdb used MiXCR to reprocess the 5' RACE reads, holding one entry per CDR3 protein. This table holds more than 50,000 distinct CDR3 sequences, around 3.8% found once. Sequencing input: PBMCs. The origin of the receptors is a woman in her 50s with multiple sclerosis.

This clonotype was observed at least ten times. The rearrangement joins TRBV5-1 to TRBJ2-7; 7 bases map to TRBD1. Germline loops: CDR1 SGHRS, CDR2 YFSETQ. CDR3 length: 19 amino acids. J lost 5 bases, V lost 4 bases, and 24 bases had no gene match. The CDR3 protein is CASSTGDGRSVRNRDEQYF. The CDR3 DNA sequence: TGCGCCAGCAGCACAGGGGACGGCCGTAGTGTGCGGAATAGGGACGAGCAGTACTTC. Complete variable domain (other parts from reference TRBV5-1 and TRBJ2-7): KAGVTQTPRYLIKTRGQQVTLSCSPISGHRSVSWYQQTPGQGLQFLFEYFSETQRNKGNFPGRFSGRQFSNSRSEMNVSTLELGDSALYLCASSTGDGRSVRNRDEQYFGPGTRLTVT.

This clonotype has a count of ten or more. The V call is TRBV7-3, the J call TRBJ2-1; D gene uncertain. V shed 5 bases and J shed 14 bases, with 19 bases lying between them. The CDR3 has 13 residues. The germline V gene has CDR1 SGHTA and CDR2 FQGTGA. CDR3 protein: CASSPSPDRKEFF. CDR3 DNA: TGTGCCAGCAGCCCGTCGCCCGATCGGAAGGAGTTCTTC.

This clonotype was detected ten times or more. The CDR3: CASSQMRALEETQYF. CDR3 nucleotide sequence: TGCGCCAGCAGCCAAATGAGGGCCTTAGAAGAGACCCAGTACTTC. This chain joins TRBV4-3 and TRBJ2-5, with a weak D call TRBD2 (5 bases). Germline-derived CDR1 and CDR2 are LGHNA and YSLEER. The CDR3 spans 15 residues. V was pared by 2 bases and J by 3 bases, with 13 bases between.

This clonotype was detected many times. One junction end does not reproduce the germline sequence, and a read error may be involved. This sequence joins TRBV7-2 and TRBJ1-5, with a weak D call TRBD1 (6 bases). There are 14 residues in the CDR3. Germline CDR1 and CDR2: SGHTA and FQGNSA. As DNA, the CDR3 is TGTGCCAGCAGGGGTTCGGGGGCAAACCAGCCCCAGAATTTT. Encoded protein: CASRGSGANQPQNF.

This clonotype came up many times. The chain joins TRBV18 to TRBJ1-2; D possibly corresponds to TRBD1 (5 bases). The CDR3 contains 14 residues. With 3 bases removed from V and 4 bases from J, the gap between germline ends came to 12 bases. Germline V gene sequence: CDR1 KGHSH, CDR2 LQKENI. The CDR3 DNA reads TGTGCCAGCTCACCCGGGGACCGGATCTATGGCTACACCTTC. Its protein product is CASSPGDRIYGYTF. The entire variable domain, with the rest obtained from reference TRBV18 and TRBJ1-2, is as follows: NAGVMQNPRHLVRRRGQEARLRCSPMKGHSHVYWYRQLPEEGLKFMVYLQKENIIDESGMPKERFSAEFPKEGPSILRIQQVVRGDSAAYFCASSPGDRIYGYTFGSGTRLTVV.

This clonotype was detected ten times or more. This chain uses TRBV5-1 with TRBJ2-1, with D perhaps TRBD2 (5 bases). Germline V gene data show CDR1 as SGHRS and CDR2 as YFSETQ. The length of the CDR3 is 15 residues. V was cut by 4 bases and J by 9 bases, with 20 bases left in between. The CDR3: CASSTDSRDTAEQFF. The CDR3 region has the DNA TGCGCCAGCAGCACGGACTCAAGAGACACAGCTGAGCAGTTCTTC. Based on the CDR3 plus reference TRBV5-1 and TRBJ2-1, the full variable domain is KAGVTQTPRYLIKTRGQQVTLSCSPISGHRSVSWYQQTPGQGLQFLFEYFSETQRNKGNFPGRFSGRQFSNSRSEMNVSTLELGDSALYLCASSTDSRDTAEQFFGPGTRLTVL.

This clonotype was seen ten or more times. The chain carries TRBV10-3 and TRBJ2-1; tentatively, D is TRBD1 (6 bases). Per the germline V gene, CDR1 is ENHRY and CDR2 is SYGVKD. CDR3 length: 14 residues. With 8 bases removed from V and 4 bases from J, the gap between germline ends came to 15 bases. CDR3 protein: CAIQPGDIYNEQFF. CDR3 sequence (DNA): TGTGCCATCCAACCCGGGGACATATACAATGAGCAGTTCTTC.

This clonotype was observed at least ten times. The chain links TRBV5-1 to TRBJ2-5; TRBD1 might be the D (6 bases). The CDR3 spans 13 residues. Germline V gene data show CDR1 as SGHRS and CDR2 as YFSETQ. The V end lost 2 bases, the J end lost 3 bases, and 8 bases lay between the germline ends. The CDR3 is CASSLPGEETQYF. CDR3 sequence (DNA): TGCGCCAGCAGCTTACCAGGGGAAGAGACCCAGTACTTC.

This clonotype was picked up many times. The rearrangement uses TRBV12-3 or TRBV12-4 and TRBJ2-2, with 7 bases matching TRBD2. Unmatched junction bases numbered 5, after V lost 3 bases and J lost 7 bases. The CDR3 is 14 amino acids. The CDR3 DNA is TGTGCCAGCAGTTTCGGGGGGAGTCTCGGGGAGCTGTTTTTT. This sequence encodes CASSFGGSLGELFF.

In its sample, this clonotype was seen many times. V and J are TRBV27 and TRBJ2-1, with 11 bases identical to TRBD2. The CDR3 is 16 residues long. The V segment lost 4 bases and the J segment 10 bases; nucleotides outside the gene matches: 12. The germline gives CDR1 MNHEY, CDR2 SMNVEV (reference sequence). The CDR3 region is CASSSNSGRAVHEQFF. The DNA for the CDR3 is TGTGCCAGCAGTTCGAATAGCGGGAGGGCCGTCCACGAGCAGTTCTTC.

This clonotype was detected ten times or more. The genes are TRBV5-1 and TRBJ2-3; D is undetermined. Between the trimmed V and J ends, which lost 0 bases and 4 bases, there was a span of 12 bases. CDR1 is SGHRS and CDR2 is YFSETQ in the germline V gene. CDR3 length equals 15 residues. CDR3 in amino acids: CASSLDLIASDTQYF. The CDR3 bases are TGCGCCAGCAGCTTGGATTTGATAGCTTCAGATACGCAGTATTTT.

The rearrangement links TRBV11-3 to TRBJ2-2; D gene uncertain. In germline, CDR1 is SGHNT, CDR2 YENEEA. The V and J ends lost 5 bases and 3 bases respectively, with 10 bases between them. The CDR3 length is 14 residues. The CDR3 is CASSPPRDTGELFF. The DNA of the CDR3 is TGTGCCAGCAGCCCCCCAAGGGACACCGGGGAGCTGTTTTTT.

This clonotype was counted many times. The CDR3 protein is CASSVSGATNNEQFF. CDR3 bases: TGTGCCAGCAGTGTCAGCGGGGCCACTAACAATGAGCAGTTCTTC. The chain carries TRBV2 and TRBJ2-1, with 7 bases identical to TRBD2. In germline, CDR1 is SNHLY, CDR2 FYNNEI. The CDR3 runs 15 residues. The junction had 8 bases not matched to a gene; V was cut back by 4 bases and J by 5 bases.